Shown below are 12 T cell receptor beta chains from a single sample sequenced in a study of identical twins (TCRdb year 2016). Library preparation employed 5' RACE. The sequencer listed for this sample is Illumina HiSeq 2000. The public sequencing data were trimmed at Q25 with fastp and processed into clonotypes with MiXCR by TCRdb, which kept only in-frame beta chains. When rows share a CDR3 protein, they turn into one entry using the most common DNA and genes. The sample table lists roughly 350,000 distinct CDR3 sequences, 9% to 15% of them with a count of one. The ten largest clones capture 7.2% of the sample. The same data also went into a second study, on yellow fever vaccine responses in identical twins.

The specimen was CD8+ T cells sorted from blood. These receptors were collected from a woman aged 18 to 35 in good health.

The chain combines TRBV28 with TRBJ2-7; perhaps D is TRBD1 or TRBD2 (6 bases each). The CDR3 runs 13 residues. V was trimmed by 7 bases and J by 2 bases, leaving 12 bases between them. Germline V gives CDR1 MDHEN, CDR2 SYDVKM. CDR3 bases: TGTGCCAGCACCTGGAGGGGGACCTACGAGCAGTACTTC. Protein: CASTWRGTYEQYF.

V is TRBV7-9 and J is TRBJ2-5; D is unclear. With 4 bases removed from V and 0 bases from J, the gap between germline ends came to 9 bases. Germline V gene lookup returns CDR1 SEHNR and CDR2 FQNEAQ (reference sequence). CDR3 length: 14 amino acids. As DNA, the CDR3 is TGTGCCAGCAGCTACACGGGTAACCAAGAGACCCAGTACTTC. Its translation is CASSYTGNQETQYF.

CDR3 residues: CASSQDPGGADTQYF. CDR3 in DNA: TGTGCCAGCAGCCAAGATCCGGGGGGCGCAGATACGCAGTATTTT. This chain uses TRBV3-1 with TRBJ2-3; TRBD2 is a possible D gene (7 bases). The CDR3 loop spans 15 amino acids. Germline assignment: CDR1 LGHDT and CDR2 YNNKEL (reference sequence). V lost 0 bases and J lost 4, with 11 bases in between.

This clonotype was picked up many times. The V gene is TRBV7-9, the J gene TRBJ2-5; 10 positions agree with TRBD1. The CDR3 has 14 amino acids. J gave up 5 bases and V 5 bases, and 5 bases lay outside the gene matches. Per germline, CDR1 SEHNR and CDR2 FQNEAQ (reference sequence). The CDR3 DNA sequence: TGTGCCAGCAGCCGACAGGGGGCATGGGAGACCCAGTACTTC. Its translation: CASSRQGAWETQYF.

This clonotype showed up just a few times. V usage is TRBV29-1 and J usage is TRBJ1-1; D might be TRBD1 (5 bases). This CDR3 contains 14 residues. Trimming cost V 1 base and J 3 bases, with 12 bases left between them. Germline assignment: CDR1 SQVTM and CDR2 ANQGSEA. The CDR3: CSVEGAGRDTEAFF. The CDR3 DNA reads as TGCAGCGTTGAAGGTGCAGGCAGGGACACTGAAGCTTTCTTT.

V and J are TRBV28 and TRBJ2-3; D might be TRBD1 (6 bases). This CDR3 region has 14 residues. V lost 10 bases and J 5 bases, leaving 19 bases between the germline ends. Germline V lookup: CDR1 MDHEN, CDR2 SYDVKM. The chain's CDR3 is CATQRRGREDTQYF. The CDR3 coding sequence is TGTGCCACCCAGCGAAGGGGGAGAGAAGATACGCAGTATTTT. Complete variable domain (other parts from reference TRBV28 and TRBJ2-3): DVKVTQSSRYLVKRTGEKVFLECVQDMDHENMFWYRQDPGLGLRLIYFSYDVKMKEKGDIPEGYSVSREKKERFSLILESASTNQTSMYLCATQRRGREDTQYFGPGTRLTVL.

This clonotype was observed a few times. The V and J genes are TRBV5-1 and TRBJ2-7, with a possible D match to TRBD1 (6 bases). V lost 0 bases, J lost 0 bases, and 10 bases lay in between. This CDR3 spans 15 amino acids. Germline assignment: CDR1 SGHRS and CDR2 YFSETQ. Written as DNA, the CDR3 is TGCGCCAGCAGCTTGGGTCTGGACAGCTCCTACGAGCAGTACTTC. Its translation is CASSLGLDSSYEQYF.

This clonotype has a handful of counts. The chain employs TRBV10-3 and TRBJ2-5; tentative D call: TRBD2 (5 bases). This CDR3 is 16 amino acids long. The V gene's germline CDR1 is ENHRY and CDR2 SYGVKD. Trimming removed 6 bases from V and 5 bases from J, with 22 bases in between. CDR3 bases: TGTGCCATCAGCGAGAACAGTTTCAGGACGGGGGAGACCCAGTACTTC. It specifies CAISENSFRTGETQYF.

To note about this clonotype: One junction end disagrees with the germline gene, perhaps due to a read error. The chain joins TRBV28 to TRBJ2-1; D call uncertain. Germline assignment: CDR1 MDHEN and CDR2 SYDVKM. The CDR3 spans 14 residues. The CDR3, as DNA: TGTGCCAGCAGTTTACTCACAGAGTACAATGAGCTGTTCTTC. It specifies CASSLLTEYNELFF.

The genes are TRBV2 and TRBJ2-3, with D hard to call. V lost 11 bases and J lost 4, with 16 bases in between. The germline V gene has CDR1 SNHLY and CDR2 FYNNEI. CDR3 size: 13 residues. The CDR3 nucleotides read TGTGCCGGGGTTACGTTGGCACCAGATACGCAGTATTTT. It is translated as CAGVTLAPDTQYF.

Only a few counts were recorded for this clonotype. The rearrangement uses TRBV7-9 and TRBJ2-1; D is undetermined. Looked up from germline, CDR1 is SEHNR and CDR2 is FQNEAQ (reference sequence). The V end lost 4 bases, the J end lost 4 bases, and 11 bases lay between the germline ends. The CDR3 covers 14 residues. CDR3 coding DNA: TGTGCCAGCAGCTCCGGACGAAATTACAATGAGCAGTTCTTC. Its protein product is CASSSGRNYNEQFF.

This clonotype was recorded many times. The chain couples TRBV11-2 to TRBJ2-3, with D possibly TRBD2 on 7 matching bases. Germline CDR1 reads SGHAT; CDR2 reads FQNNGV. The CDR3 has 14 residues. Deletions cut 1 base from V and 6 bases from J, with 11 bases between. The CDR3 sequence: CASSLGGGGDTQYF. CDR3 nucleotide sequence: TGTGCCAGCAGCTTAGGTGGGGGGGGCGATACGCAGTATTTT.